The present T cell receptor beta chain was sequenced within a study of cytotoxic CD8 clonotypes in ibrutinib-treated CLL. Study outcomes and limitations: Public clonotypes proved infrequent, and on treatment they shrank or remained steady. Clonality increased with ibrutinib response but returned toward baseline at progression.

Sequenced by immunoSEQ multiplex PCR; TCRdb stores in-frame clones only, minus some. The sample carries roughly 220,000 clones, 70% recorded once. V was shortened by 1 base and J by 4 bases, with 11 bases between the two germline ends. Germline V gene data show CDR1 as SGHDT and CDR2 as YYEEEE. CDR3 length: 14 residues. Regarding this clone: The antigen remains unidentified.

The starting material was PBMCs, obtained after 12 months of ibrutinib treatment. The rearrangement links TRBV5-6 to TRBJ2-5; D is perhaps TRBD2 (5 bases). This TCR came from a human donor with chronic lymphocytic leukemia. Here the CDR3 reads CASSLTGSGETQYF. The CDR3 DNA is TGTGCCAGCAGCTTGACGGGATCGGGAGAGACCCAGTACTTC.